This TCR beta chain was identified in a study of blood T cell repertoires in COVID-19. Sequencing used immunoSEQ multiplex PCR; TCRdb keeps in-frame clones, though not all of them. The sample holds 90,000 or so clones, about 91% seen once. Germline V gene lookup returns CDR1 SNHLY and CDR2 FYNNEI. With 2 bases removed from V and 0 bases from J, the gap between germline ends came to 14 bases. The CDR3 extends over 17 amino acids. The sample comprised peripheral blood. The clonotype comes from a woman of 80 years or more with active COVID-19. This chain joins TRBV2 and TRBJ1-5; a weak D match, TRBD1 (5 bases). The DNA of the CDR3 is TGTGCCAGCAGTGAATGGTTCAGGGCAAATAGCAATCAGCCCCAGCATTTT. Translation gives CASSEWFRANSNQPQHF.